The 15 T cell receptor beta chains reported below all come from one sample, sequenced in a study of cytomegalovirus exposure and HLA in healthy donors (TCRdb year 2017). The method behind the library was the immunoSEQ multiplex PCR assay. A mixture of 60 forward primers for TCR Vbeta segments and 13 reverse primers for TCR Jbeta segments was used in the multiplex PCR. TCRdb took this table from immuneACCESS and kept in-frame rearrangements with V and J called. Such tables lack part of the clones; where checked against another copy, unresolved V genes explain under half of the gap, and the rest is unexplained. This sample comprises about 120,000 clones, about three quarters of them detected only once. 6.3% of the sample is in the top ten clones. The sample taken for sequencing was PBMCs. All receptors come from a woman in her 40s in good health and CMV-seronegative.

The CDR3, as DNA: TGCAGCGTTGGTACCAGGCTCTCCTACAATGAGCAGTTCTTC. Its translation: CSVGTRLSYNEQFF. This chain links TRBV29-1 with TRBJ2-1; no definite D call. Germline V gene data show CDR1 as SQVTM and CDR2 as ANQGSEA. V was cut by 4 bases and J by 0 bases, with 10 bases left in between. CDR3 length: 14 residues.

In this sample, this clone turned up a few times. The rearrangement links TRBV11-2 to TRBJ2-3; TRBD2 is a possible D gene (5 bases). The germline gives CDR1 SGHAT, CDR2 FQNNGV. Trimming took off 2 bases at V and 4 bases at J, with 13 bases between the two ends. This CDR3 is 15 amino acids long. Here the CDR3 reads CASSLSLASPDTQYF. CDR3 coding DNA: TGTGCCAGCAGCTTATCCTTGGCTAGCCCAGATACGCAGTATTTT.

The genes are TRBV11-2 and TRBJ2-7; the D is unclear. The germline gives CDR1 SGHAT, CDR2 FQNNGV. The CDR3 length is 14 residues. Trimming took 0 bases from V and 1 from J, leaving 7 bases between them. CDR3 bases: TGTGCCAGCAGCTTAGATCCGGGTTCCTACGAGCAGTACTTC. Residues: CASSLDPGSYEQYF.

This clone was recorded only once. The chain has TRBV5-4 and TRBJ2-2; D is perhaps TRBD2 (5 bases). The germline CDR1 and CDR2 sequences are SGHNT and YYREEE (reference sequence). This CDR3 contains 13 residues. Trimming cost V 4 bases and J 6 bases, with 10 bases left between them. This CDR3 is CASSTPEAGELFF. CDR3 bases: TGTGCCAGCAGCACACCGGAGGCCGGGGAGCTGTTTTTT. The full variable domain, its missing parts supplied by reference TRBV5-4 and TRBJ2-2, is ETGVTQSPTHLIKTRGQQVTLRCSSQSGHNTVSWYQQALGQGPQFIFQYYREEENGRGNFPPRFSGLQFPNYSSELNVNALELDDSALYLCASSTPEAGELFFGEGSRLTVL.

The rearrangement links TRBV19 to TRBJ1-1; 7 nucleotides align to TRBD1. Germline V lookup: CDR1 LNHDA, CDR2 SQIVND (reference sequence). The CDR3 covers 15 residues. Trimming took 5 bases from V and 4 from J; bases not matched to a gene: 10. The CDR3 loop reads CASSRRQGWRTEAFF. In nucleotides, the CDR3 is TGTGCCAGTAGTCGTCGACAGGGCTGGCGCACTGAAGCTTTCTTT.

The gene calls are TRBV25-1 and TRBJ1-2, with TRBD1 identical over 8 bases. The CDR3 has 13 residues. V lost 4 bases to trimming and J lost 6 bases; unmatched junction nucleotides: 4. Germline CDR1 MGHDK, CDR2 SYGVNS. The CDR3, as DNA: TGTGCCAGCAGTGTCGCAGGGGGCGATGGCTACACCTTC. This encodes CASSVAGGDGYTF.

This sequence joins TRBV28 and TRBJ2-7; TRBD1 agrees at 8 bases. Looked up from germline, CDR1 is MDHEN and CDR2 is SYDVKM. This CDR3 comprises 13 residues. CDR3 bases: TGTGTGGCGGGCAGGGGGCTGAGAAACGAGCAGTACTTC. It codes for CVAGRGLRNEQYF.

The chain carries TRBV5-5 and TRBJ1-3; D is ambiguous. There are 15 residues in the CDR3. Trimming took 0 bases from V and 2 from J, leaving 9 bases between them. Germline CDR1 SGHKS, CDR2 YYEKEE (reference sequence). In nucleotides, the CDR3 is TGTGCCAGCAGCTTGGTGGCAATTGCTGGAAACACCATATATTTT. It specifies CASSLVAIAGNTIYF. Supplemented by reference TRBV5-5 and TRBJ1-3, the full variable domain reads DAGVTQSPTHLIKTRGQQVTLRCSPISGHKSVSWYQQVLGQGPQFIFQYYEKEERGRGNFPDRFSARQFPNYSSELNVNALLLGDSALYLCASSLVAIAGNTIYFGEGSWLTVV.

The chain carries TRBV19 and TRBJ1-1; D call uncertain. Germline V gene data show CDR1 as LNHDA and CDR2 as SQIVND (reference sequence). This CDR3 comprises 15 residues. V was clipped by 0 bases and J by 7 bases, with 15 bases between them. The CDR3 coding sequence is TGTGCCAGTAGTATAGACGCCGGGTCTTTAGATGAAGCTTTCTTT. It specifies CASSIDAGSLDEAFF.

J is TRBJ1-6 and V is TRBV6-5; TRBD1 aligns across 8 bases. There are 15 residues in the CDR3. Germline lookup yields CDR1 MNHEY and CDR2 SVGAGI. Unmatched junction bases numbered 7, after V lost 4 bases and J lost 8 bases. The CDR3 region has the DNA TGTGCCAGCAGTTTTTCTGGACAGGGATATTCACCCCTCCACTTT. It is translated as CASSFSGQGYSPLHF.

This clone was seen only a few times. For the CDR3, the DNA is TGCGCCAGCAGCCAAGATCTCGGGACTACCTACGAGCAGTACTTC. As protein: CASSQDLGTTYEQYF. The chain joins TRBV4-1 to TRBJ2-7; 7 nucleotides line up with TRBD2. J gave up 2 bases and V 0 bases, and 4 bases lay outside the gene matches. This CDR3 spans 15 amino acids. CDR1 is MGHRA, CDR2 YSYEKL, per germline.

The genes are TRBV27 and TRBJ1-2; 8 bases are shared with TRBD1. This CDR3 is built from 17 residues. The V segment lost 5 bases and the J segment 2 bases; nucleotides outside the gene matches: 13. Germline CDR1 and CDR2: MNHEY and SMNVEV (reference sequence). CDR3 residues: CASSPRGRGRPNYGYTF. DNA for the CDR3: TGTGCCAGCAGTCCCCGGGGCAGGGGGCGTCCCAACTATGGCTACACCTTC.

The chain links TRBV5-4 to TRBJ1-1, with a weak D call TRBD1 (6 bases). The CDR3 consists of 13 residues. Trimming took off 2 bases at V and 8 bases at J, with 13 bases between the two ends. Germline V gives CDR1 SGHNT, CDR2 YYREEE (reference sequence). The CDR3 nucleotides read TGTGCCAGCAGCTTTTCAGGGGTTGCCGAAGCTTTCTTT. It encodes CASSFSGVAEAFF.

This clone appeared once. The chain employs TRBV5-5 and TRBJ1-5, with D uncertain. The V end was cut by 4 bases, the J end by 6 bases, with 11 bases between. The CDR3 sequence is 13 residues long. In germline, CDR1 is SGHKS, CDR2 YYEKEE (reference sequence). The CDR3 DNA follows: TGTGCCAGCAGCGTCGACATCCCTCAGCCCCAGCATTTT. Protein sequence: CASSVDIPQPQHF.

This clone was observed a single time. The sample carries other DNA sequences with the same CDR3. V gene TRBV27 combines with J gene TRBJ2-7; TRBD2 matches 9 bases. The CDR3 extends over 15 amino acids. Per the germline V gene, CDR1 is MNHEY and CDR2 is SMNVEV (reference sequence). The ends lost 3 bases at V and 4 bases at J; junction bases unmatched: 7. CDR3 protein: CASSLGLAGLYEQYF. CDR3 coding DNA: TGTGCCAGCAGTTTGGGCCTAGCGGGACTTTACGAGCAGTACTTC.